The sequence of this T cell receptor beta chain was determined in a study of blood T cell repertoires in COVID-19. CDR3 length equals 11 residues. J was trimmed by 6 bases and V by 8 bases; bases with no gene match: 4. Some clones are missing from TCRdb's copy, which holds only in-frame ones; the method was immunoSEQ multiplex PCR. The sample holds about 270,000 clones, more than 75% seen once. The clonotype was recovered from a woman aged 60-75 years in a cohort exposed to, infected with or recovered from COVID-19 (not recorded which). J is TRBJ2-7 and V is TRBV12-3 or TRBV12-4, with TRBD2 matching 7 bases. Sequencing was done on a sample of PBMCs or T cells enriched from blood (not recorded which). The CDR3 reads CASSRGVEQYF. The CDR3 nucleotides read TGTGCCAGCTCTCGGGGGGTCGAGCAGTACTTC.